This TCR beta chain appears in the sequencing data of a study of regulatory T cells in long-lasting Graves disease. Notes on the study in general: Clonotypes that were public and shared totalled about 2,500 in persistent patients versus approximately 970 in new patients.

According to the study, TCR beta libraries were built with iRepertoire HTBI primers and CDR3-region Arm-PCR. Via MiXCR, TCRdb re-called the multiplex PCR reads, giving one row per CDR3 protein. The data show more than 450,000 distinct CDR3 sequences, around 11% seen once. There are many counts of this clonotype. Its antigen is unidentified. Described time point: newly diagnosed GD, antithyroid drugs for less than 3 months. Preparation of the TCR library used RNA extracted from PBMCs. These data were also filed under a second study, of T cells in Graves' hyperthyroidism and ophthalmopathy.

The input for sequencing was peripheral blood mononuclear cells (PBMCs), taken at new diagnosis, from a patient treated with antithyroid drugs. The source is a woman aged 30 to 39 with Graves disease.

CDR3 residues: CAWSVGRTSYEQYF. The CDR3 DNA reads TGTGCCTGGAGTGTAGGCAGGACCTCCTACGAGCAGTACTTC. This rearrangement joins TRBV30 to TRBJ2-7; no clear D. The ends were cut back, 0 bases at V and 0 bases at J, with 9 bases in the middle. This CDR3 region has 14 residues. Germline V CDR1 and CDR2: GTSNPN, SVGIG (reference sequence). The whole variable domain, remainder taken from reference TRBV30 and TRBJ2-7, is SQTIHQWPATLVQPVGSPLSLECTVEGTSNPNLYWYRQAAGRGLQLLFYSVGIGQISSEVPQNLSASRPQDRQFILSSKKLLLSDSGFYLCAWSVGRTSYEQYFGPGTRLTVT.